This record concerns one T cell receptor beta chain sequence. Through a sample-barcoded 5' primer and a J-beta primer mix, a second PCR was run for roughly 6 to 11 cycles. TCRdb independently ran MiXCR on the 5' RACE reads; one entry per CDR3 protein. This sample has some 1,800,000 distinct CDR3 sequences; roughly two fifths occur once, and the top ten carry roughly 24%. The data belong to a study of blood T cells in healthy people across ages. The CDR3 runs 13 residues. Germline V lookup: CDR1 MNHEY, CDR2 SMNVEV (reference sequence). With V trimmed by 8 bases and J by 2 bases, 4 bases remained unmatched.

The sequence derives from a human donor in good health. The chain combines TRBV27 with TRBJ2-7; 9 positions agree with TRBD1. The specimen was blood. The CDR3 loop reads CASGTGPPYEQYF. As DNA, the CDR3 is TGTGCCAGCGGGACAGGGCCTCCCTACGAGCAGTACTTC.